This is a list of T cell receptor beta chains from one sample in a study of shared clonotypes between healthy human individuals. Some clones are missing from TCRdb's copy, which holds only in-frame ones; the method was immunoSEQ multiplex PCR. The data show about 1 million clones, about 80% seen once. Material: memory CD4+ T cells sorted from blood. Receptor source: a man between 18 and 29 years old in good health. Each CDR3 is given with its conserved first and last residue. Each record gives: clone size, J gene, CDR3 length, V gene, D gene, CDR3 DNA, CDR3 protein. A D gene is named only where the DNA matches it firmly. A clone size is listed for some rows: how often the clone was seen (once, few, many), or a class if it is expanded.

clone_size: -
j_call: TRBJ1-3
cdr3_length: 15
v_call: TRBV30
d_call: -
cdr3_nt: TGTGCCTGGAGTAGGTGGCAGCTCTCTGGAAACACCATATATTTT
cdr3_aa: CAWSRWQLSGNTIYF

clone_size: -
j_call: TRBJ1-1
cdr3_length: 13
v_call: TRBV21-1
d_call: -
cdr3_nt: TGTGCCAGCTCGGGGGGCCCGAACACTGAAGCTTTCTTT
cdr3_aa: CASSGGPNTEAFF

clone_size: -
j_call: TRBJ2-3
cdr3_length: 13
v_call: TRBV9
d_call: -
cdr3_nt: TGTGCCAGCAGCCGGGCTATCACAGATACGCAGTATTTT
cdr3_aa: CASSRAITDTQYF

clone_size: -
j_call: TRBJ2-7
cdr3_length: 14
v_call: TRBV10-3
d_call: TRBD1
cdr3_nt: TGTGCCATCAGTGAGTGGGGCAGGGGGTACGAGCAGTACTTC
cdr3_aa: CAISEWGRGYEQYF

clone_size: -
j_call: TRBJ2-7
cdr3_length: 13
v_call: TRBV6-1
d_call: TRBD1
cdr3_nt: TGTGCCAGCAGGAAGGGACAGTCCTACGAGCAGTACTTC
cdr3_aa: CASRKGQSYEQYF

clone_size: once
j_call: TRBJ1-2
cdr3_length: 14
v_call: TRBV29-1
d_call: -
cdr3_nt: TGCAGCGTTATAACAGGGTCAGTCCTGGAGGGCTACACCTTC
cdr3_aa: CSVITGSVLEGYTF

clone_size: -
j_call: TRBJ2-3
cdr3_length: 15
v_call: TRBV6-1
d_call: -
cdr3_nt: TGTGCCAGCAGAACAAGTAGCGGCGTCACAGATACGCAGTATTTT
cdr3_aa: CASRTSSGVTDTQYF

clone_size: -
j_call: TRBJ2-6
cdr3_length: 15
v_call: TRBV2
d_call: -
cdr3_nt: TGTGCCAGCAGAGGGCAGATCTCTGGGGCCAACGTCCTGACTTTC
cdr3_aa: CASRGQISGANVLTF

clone_size: -
j_call: TRBJ2-2
cdr3_length: 14
v_call: TRBV30
d_call: TRBD1
cdr3_nt: TGTGCCTGGAGGACAGGGGGTAACACCGGGGAGCTGTTTTTT
cdr3_aa: CAWRTGGNTGELFF

clone_size: -
j_call: TRBJ1-4
cdr3_length: 16
v_call: TRBV27
d_call: -
cdr3_nt: TGTGCCAGCAGACAAAGACCTCAAGGCACTAATGAAAAACTGTTTTTT
cdr3_aa: CASRQRPQGTNEKLFF

clone_size: -
j_call: TRBJ1-5
cdr3_length: 14
v_call: TRBV19
d_call: -
cdr3_nt: TGTGCCAGTAGTATAGATCTAGCCCCGGGACTCCAGCATTTT
cdr3_aa: CASSIDLAPGLQHF

clone_size: once
j_call: TRBJ2-3
cdr3_length: 18
v_call: TRBV5-1
d_call: TRBD2
cdr3_nt: TGCGCCAGCAGCTTGGGATCGGGGACTAGCGGGAGACCAGATACGCAGTATTTT
cdr3_aa: CASSLGSGTSGRPDTQYF

clone_size: -
j_call: TRBJ1-4
cdr3_length: 13
v_call: TRBV29-1
d_call: -
cdr3_nt: TGCAGCGTTGAGGGCAGACCAAATGAAAAACTGTTTTTT
cdr3_aa: CSVEGRPNEKLFF

clone_size: once
j_call: TRBJ2-1
cdr3_length: 15
v_call: TRBV5-4
d_call: TRBD2
cdr3_nt: TGTGCCAGCAGCCGTCCTAGCGGGAACCACAATGAGCAGTTCTTC
cdr3_aa: CASSRPSGNHNEQFF

clone_size: -
j_call: TRBJ2-3
cdr3_length: 17
v_call: TRBV7-2
d_call: TRBD2
cdr3_nt: TGTGCCAGCAGCTTAGGACTAGCGGGAGGCAGCACAGATACGCAGTATTTT
cdr3_aa: CASSLGLAGGSTDTQYF

clone_size: -
j_call: TRBJ1-2
cdr3_length: 11
v_call: TRBV9
d_call: -
cdr3_nt: TGTGCCAGCTCTGCTAACTATGGCTACACCTTC
cdr3_aa: CASSANYGYTF

clone_size: -
j_call: TRBJ2-7
cdr3_length: 13
v_call: TRBV7-2
d_call: TRBD2
cdr3_nt: TGTGCCAGCAGCTTACAACTAGCGGCTAAGCAGTACTTC
cdr3_aa: CASSLQLAAKQYF

clone_size: -
j_call: TRBJ2-1
cdr3_length: 14
v_call: TRBV30
d_call: -
cdr3_nt: TGTGCCTGGAGCCGGGGGAGCTCCTACAATGAGCAGTTCTTC
cdr3_aa: CAWSRGSSYNEQFF

clone_size: -
j_call: TRBJ2-2
cdr3_length: 13
v_call: TRBV10-1
d_call: -
cdr3_nt: TGCGCCAGCAGTGAATTAACGGCCGGGGAGCTGTTTTTT
cdr3_aa: CASSELTAGELFF

clone_size: -
j_call: TRBJ2-1
cdr3_length: 14
v_call: TRBV7-2
d_call: -
cdr3_nt: TGTGCCAGCAGCTTAGAGTCAGGGTACAATGAGCAGTTCTTC
cdr3_aa: CASSLESGYNEQFF

clone_size: -
j_call: TRBJ1-1
cdr3_length: 14
v_call: TRBV19
d_call: -
cdr3_nt: TGTGCCAGTAGTATTGGAATTCTGAACACTGAAGCTTTCTTT
cdr3_aa: CASSIGILNTEAFF

clone_size: -
j_call: TRBJ2-4
cdr3_length: 12
v_call: TRBV28
d_call: TRBD1
cdr3_nt: TGTGCCAGCAGCAGGGACAGCGTGGTTCAGTACTTC
cdr3_aa: CASSRDSVVQYF

clone_size: once
j_call: TRBJ1-2
cdr3_length: 14
v_call: TRBV4-1
d_call: -
cdr3_nt: TGCGCCAGCAGCCAAGACAGGGGAGTAGGAGGCTACACCTTC
cdr3_aa: CASSQDRGVGGYTF

clone_size: -
j_call: TRBJ2-1
cdr3_length: 17
v_call: TRBV11-3
d_call: TRBD1
cdr3_nt: TGTGCCAGCAGCTTGACCTCCGGGACAGGGGGGCGTAATGAGCAGTTCTTC
cdr3_aa: CASSLTSGTGGRNEQFF

clone_size: -
j_call: TRBJ2-1
cdr3_length: 17
v_call: TRBV5-1
d_call: TRBD2
cdr3_nt: TGCGCCAGCAGCCGCGGACTAGCGGGGGGGCCGTTTAATGAGCAGTTCTTC
cdr3_aa: CASSRGLAGGPFNEQFF

clone_size: -
j_call: TRBJ2-7
cdr3_length: 11
v_call: TRBV6-5
d_call: -
cdr3_nt: TGTGCCAGCAGTGAAAAGGGTCCGGAGTACTTC
cdr3_aa: CASSEKGPEYF

clone_size: -
j_call: TRBJ1-6
cdr3_length: 15
v_call: TRBV7-2
d_call: -
cdr3_nt: TGTGCCAGCAGCTTATCGGCAGGGAGAAATTCACCCCTCCACTTT
cdr3_aa: CASSLSAGRNSPLHF

clone_size: -
j_call: TRBJ2-7
cdr3_length: 14
v_call: TRBV5-1
d_call: -
cdr3_nt: TGCGCCAGCAGCCCTAGGCCGGGGGCATACGAGCAGTACTTC
cdr3_aa: CASSPRPGAYEQYF

clone_size: -
j_call: TRBJ2-2
cdr3_length: 15
v_call: TRBV27
d_call: -
cdr3_nt: TGTGCCAGCAGTTTTGTAACTAGAGGGGCCGGGGAGCTGTTTTTT
cdr3_aa: CASSFVTRGAGELFF

clone_size: -
j_call: TRBJ1-2
cdr3_length: 15
v_call: TRBV11-2
d_call: -
cdr3_nt: TGTGCCAGCAGCTTAGGGAACCTACAGGGAGGCGGCTACACCTTC
cdr3_aa: CASSLGNLQGGGYTF

clone_size: -
j_call: TRBJ2-5
cdr3_length: 14
v_call: TRBV7-8
d_call: -
cdr3_nt: TGTGCCAGCAGCCAAGTCGGGAACCAAGAGACCCAGTACTTC
cdr3_aa: CASSQVGNQETQYF

clone_size: once
j_call: TRBJ1-1
cdr3_length: 17
v_call: TRBV10-3
d_call: TRBD1
cdr3_nt: TGTGCCATCAGCCCAAGCGGGACAGGGAACATGAACACTGAAGCTTTCTTT
cdr3_aa: CAISPSGTGNMNTEAFF

clone_size: -
j_call: TRBJ1-5
cdr3_length: 14
v_call: TRBV11-2
d_call: -
cdr3_nt: TGTGCCAACAGCTTAGTTGCAGGGACTCAGCCCCAGCATTTT
cdr3_aa: CANSLVAGTQPQHF

clone_size: -
j_call: TRBJ1-6
cdr3_length: 16
v_call: TRBV5-1
d_call: -
cdr3_nt: TGCGCCAGCAGCTTGGCCGATGTGGCAAGGGGTTCACCCCTCCACTTT
cdr3_aa: CASSLADVARGSPLHF

clone_size: -
j_call: TRBJ2-3
cdr3_length: 16
v_call: TRBV21-1
d_call: -
cdr3_nt: TGTGCCAGCAGACCAAAGGCCTGTGGGGTCACAGATACGCAGTATTTT
cdr3_aa: CASRPKACGVTDTQYF

clone_size: -
j_call: TRBJ1-1
cdr3_length: 16
v_call: TRBV9
d_call: TRBD1
cdr3_nt: TGTGCCAGCAGCATCGGGACAGGGGCCAAAAACACTGAAGCTTTCTTT
cdr3_aa: CASSIGTGAKNTEAFF

clone_size: -
j_call: TRBJ1-6
cdr3_length: 13
v_call: TRBV19
d_call: TRBD1
cdr3_nt: TGTGCCAGTAGTGACAGGGTCAATTCACCCCTCCACTTT
cdr3_aa: CASSDRVNSPLHF

clone_size: few
j_call: TRBJ2-2
cdr3_length: 15
v_call: TRBV6-1
d_call: -
cdr3_nt: TGTGCCAGCACCTCACTAGGGCGAAACACCGGGGAGCTGTTTTTT
cdr3_aa: CASTSLGRNTGELFF

clone_size: -
j_call: TRBJ1-5
cdr3_length: 14
v_call: TRBV5-5
d_call: -
cdr3_nt: TGTGCCAGCAGCTTGGGAGGGATTAATCAGCCCCAGCATTTT
cdr3_aa: CASSLGGINQPQHF

clone_size: -
j_call: TRBJ2-3
cdr3_length: 14
v_call: TRBV27
d_call: -
cdr3_nt: TGTGCCAGCAGTCCCGGGGCGGGGAGGGATACGCAGTATTTT
cdr3_aa: CASSPGAGRDTQYF

clone_size: -
j_call: TRBJ2-7
cdr3_length: 14
v_call: TRBV27
d_call: -
cdr3_nt: TGTGCCAGCAGTCTCCAGGGGTTACAACGCGAGCAGTACTTC
cdr3_aa: CASSLQGLQREQYF